The T cell receptor beta chain described here comes from a study of T-cell reconstitution after alpha-beta-depleted transplantation in children. Findings of the study overall: The origin of alpha-beta T cells about two months after transplant was reportedly several hundred expanded graft clones. Day-60 TCRbeta diversity that was high in some patients was derived from surviving recipient T cells and thymic progenitors. A year had passed since transplant, and T-cell counts and diversity by then came mostly from newly produced T cells.

The CDR3 is 17 amino acids. From germline, CDR1 is ENHRY and CDR2 SYGVKD. Trimming shortened V by 6 bases and J by 5 bases, and 24 bases separated the two germline ends. Unique molecular identifiers tagged the TCRbeta library. One entry per CDR3 protein results from TCRdb running MiXCR on the PCR reads. The table records approximately 800,000 distinct CDR3 sequences, 16% of them present only once. Concerning this clonotype itself: The antigen is undetermined.

This clonotype was obtained from a male patient between 10 and 17 years old who had a stem cell transplant for acute lymphoblastic leukemia, so the T cells may come from the graft donor. J is TRBJ2-3 and V is TRBV10-3; tentative D call: TRBD2 (6 bases). This specimen consisted of PBMCs, mostly from graft donor cells, obtained 360 days after TCRalphabeta/CD19-depleted stem cell transplant. CDR3 region: CAISRSGLADLIDTQYF. CDR3 DNA: TGTGCCATCAGCCGTTCGGGACTCGCGGATCTCATAGATACGCAGTATTTT.